These 29 T cell receptor beta chains were all obtained from the same sample, sequenced in a study of cytomegalovirus exposure and HLA in healthy donors (dated by TCRdb to 2017 to 2019). Library preparation used the immunoSEQ multiplex PCR assay. For the multiplex PCR, a mixture combining 60 forward primers for TCR Vbeta segments and 13 reverse primers for TCR Jbeta segments was used. TCRdb mirrors the immuneACCESS table, restricted to in-frame sequences. Some clones are absent from its copies; in checked studies, under half trace to an unresolved V gene, and the reason for the others is unknown. Present in this sample are roughly 120,000 clones, around 77% of which were seen just once. The ten top clones hold 3.7% of the sample. Sequencing used PBMCs. The receptor source for this set is a human donor in good health.

The V and J genes are TRBV2 and TRBJ2-2; D perhaps matches TRBD1 (6 bases). The germline V and J ends were trimmed by 7 bases and 1 base, with 10 bases remaining between them. There are 14 residues in the CDR3. Germline CDR1 and CDR2: SNHLY and FYNNEI. In nucleotides, the CDR3 is TGTGCCAGCACGCAGACAGGGAACACCGGGGAGCTGTTTTTT. Amino acids: CASTQTGNTGELFF.

This clone has a single count. The chain links TRBV11-2 to TRBJ1-1; 7 bases line up with TRBD1. The V segment lost 5 bases and the J segment 4 bases; nucleotides outside the gene matches: 10. Germline values: CDR1 SGHAT, CDR2 FQNNGV. The CDR3 length is 15 residues. The CDR3 coding sequence is TGTGCCAGCAGCCCCCGCCGGGCAGGGGGCACTGAAGCTTTCTTT. Translation: CASSPRRAGGTEAFF.

CDR3 in amino acids: CAWGLAGVGTQYF. CDR3 DNA sequence: TGTGCCTGGGGACTAGCGGGAGTGGGGACCCAGTACTTC. J is TRBJ2-5 and V is TRBV30; 13 bases fit TRBD2. V trimming: 5 bases; J trimming: 7 bases; junction bases outside the gene matches: 4. Per the germline V gene, CDR1 is GTSNPN and CDR2 is SVGIG (reference sequence). The CDR3 runs to 13 residues.

This sequence joins TRBV10-3 and TRBJ1-5, with D perhaps TRBD1 (5 bases). Germline values: CDR1 ENHRY, CDR2 SYGVKD. Deletions cut 10 bases from V and 3 bases from J, with 10 bases between. The CDR3 runs to 12 residues. For the CDR3, the DNA is TGTGCCAGCGGGGGGTACAATCAGCCCCAGCATTTT. Protein product: CASGGYNQPQHF.

This chain links TRBV23-1 with TRBJ1-2; D unresolved. TRBV23-1 is reported as an ORF; its role is uncertain. This CDR3 has 13 amino acids. The V end lost 4 bases, the J end lost 8 bases, and 14 bases lay between the germline ends. The CDR3 here is CASSRIGSGGYTF. The CDR3 DNA reads as TGCGCCAGCAGTCGAATTGGTTCTGGCGGCTACACCTTC.

This sequence joins TRBV29-1 and TRBJ1-1, with D possibly TRBD1 on 5 matching bases. The CDR3 contains 13 residues. Germline V gene sequence: CDR1 SQVTM, CDR2 ANQGSEA. The V and J ends lost 8 bases and 0 bases respectively, with 13 bases between them. CDR3 protein: CSFNKQVNTEAFF. The CDR3 DNA reads as TGCAGCTTCAACAAACAGGTGAACACTGAAGCTTTCTTT.

The rearrangement uses TRBV4-1 and TRBJ1-2; no clear D gene. V lost 0 bases and J lost 8, with 16 bases in between. Germline V gives CDR1 MGHRA, CDR2 YSYEKL. The CDR3 totals 15 residues. The CDR3 DNA sequence: TGCGCCAGCAGCCAAGAAACTCAGGTCGCCCGAGGCTACACCTTC. It yields the protein CASSQETQVARGYTF.

This clone was found a few times. The gene calls are TRBV6-5 and TRBJ2-2, with TRBD2 matching 12 bases. Trimming took 0 bases from V and 4 from J; bases not matched to a gene: 0. The CDR3 has 16 amino acids. In germline, CDR1 is MNHEY, CDR2 SVGAGI. CDR3 nucleotides: TGTGCCAGCAGTTACTCGACTAGCGGGAGCACCGGGGAGCTGTTTTTT. This translates into CASSYSTSGSTGELFF.

The J gene is TRBJ1-2, the V gene TRBV30, with D possibly TRBD1 on 5 matching bases. Trimming left V 6 bases short and J 3 bases short, with 14 bases between. The CDR3 length is 13 residues. From germline, CDR1 is GTSNPN and CDR2 SVGIG (reference sequence). DNA for the CDR3: TGTGCCTGTGCCCAGGGCCGGGACTATGGCTACACCTTC. Protein sequence: CACAQGRDYGYTF.

V is TRBV18 and J is TRBJ2-5, with 8 bases lining up with TRBD2. The V gene end was trimmed by 3 bases and the J gene end by 2 bases; junction bases not matched to a gene: 11. The CDR3 loop spans 17 amino acids. Per the germline V gene, CDR1 is KGHSH and CDR2 is LQKENI. CDR3 amino acids: CASSPVGVAGSQETQYF. The CDR3 DNA sequence: TGTGCCAGCTCACCTGTAGGGGTAGCGGGAAGTCAAGAGACCCAGTACTTC.

The chain employs TRBV5-4 and TRBJ1-6; D is unclear. This CDR3 is 16 amino acids long. V lost 5 bases and J lost 4, with 16 bases in between. Per the germline V gene, CDR1 is SGHNT and CDR2 is YYREEE (reference sequence). The CDR3 region has the DNA TGTGCCAGCAGACCAGACGGAGCCACGTATAATTCACCCCTCCACTTT. Protein sequence: CASRPDGATYNSPLHF.

This chain uses TRBV6-1 with TRBJ2-5; tentative D call: TRBD1 (5 bases). The DNA end lines up better with TRBJ2-7; the J call may be wrong. The CDR3 totals 14 residues. Germline V gives CDR1 MNHNS, CDR2 SASEGT. In DNA form, the CDR3 reads TGTGCCAGCAGTGAGTGGCAGGGTACCTACGAGCAGTACTTC. It specifies CASSEWQGTYEQYF.

The rearrangement links TRBV27 to TRBJ2-1, with D tentatively TRBD2 (6 bases). The length of the CDR3 is 19 residues. Trimming took off 2 bases at V and 3 bases at J, with 23 bases between the two ends. Germline values: CDR1 MNHEY, CDR2 SMNVEV (reference sequence). The CDR3 nucleotides are TGTGCCAGCAGTTTACGTTCCCCTCACGCGGGACCTGACTACAATGAGCAGTTCTTC. This gives the protein CASSLRSPHAGPDYNEQFF.

This clone was picked up a small number of times. The chain joins TRBV5-1 to TRBJ2-1, with 8 bases matching TRBD1. This CDR3 comprises 13 residues. Germline loops: CDR1 SGHRS, CDR2 YFSETQ. J lost 9 bases, V lost 4 bases, and 6 bases had no gene match. The CDR3: CASSATGGSEQFF. The CDR3 bases are TGCGCCAGCAGCGCTACAGGGGGGAGTGAGCAGTTCTTC.

The V and J genes are TRBV10-3 and TRBJ2-7; weak D call: TRBD2 (6 bases). CDR3 length: 12 residues. Germline-derived CDR1 and CDR2 are ENHRY and SYGVKD. Deletions cut 6 bases from V and 4 bases from J, with 10 bases between. The CDR3: CAIRGGGYEQYF. In DNA, the CDR3 is TGTGCCATCAGGGGGGGTGGTTACGAGCAGTACTTC.

J is TRBJ2-5 and V is TRBV5-1; the match to TRBD1 covers 9 bases. J was trimmed by 5 bases and V by 0 bases; bases with no gene match: 8. Germline lookup yields CDR1 SGHRS and CDR2 YFSETQ. CDR3 length: 16 residues. CDR3 nucleotides: TGCGCCAGCAGCTTGGGGGGACAGGGAACGACGGAGACCCAGTACTTC. This translates into CASSLGGQGTTETQYF.

This chain uses TRBV7-9 with TRBJ2-3; 12 bases line up with TRBD2. The CDR3 runs 17 residues. V was clipped by 3 bases and J by 2 bases; unmatched bases: 6. Per the germline V gene, CDR1 is SEHNR and CDR2 is FQNEAQ (reference sequence). The CDR3 here is CASSFPSGREPTDTQYF. The CDR3 bases are TGTGCCAGCAGCTTTCCTAGCGGGAGGGAGCCCACAGATACGCAGTATTTT.

The chain joins TRBV28 to TRBJ1-1, with D perhaps matching TRBD1 (5 bases). V was trimmed by 5 bases and J by 7 bases, leaving 14 bases between them. Per germline, CDR1 MDHEN and CDR2 SYDVKM. There are 13 residues in the CDR3. Here the CDR3 reads CASSPSFQGEAFF. DNA of the CDR3: TGTGCCAGCAGTCCTTCTTTTCAGGGTGAAGCTTTCTTT.

The rearrangement links TRBV29-1 to TRBJ2-1; 7 bases align to TRBD1. This CDR3 spans 12 amino acids. Germline CDR1 is SQVTM and CDR2 is ANQGSEA. This CDR3 reads CTVGGAGLEQFF. The CDR3 coding sequence is TGCACCGTAGGGGGCGCAGGATTGGAGCAGTTCTTC.

The rearrangement joins TRBV4-2 to TRBJ1-2; TRBD1 is a possible D gene (5 bases). Germline V gene data show CDR1 as LGHNA and CDR2 as YNFKEQ. The length of the CDR3 is 18 residues. The V gene lost 0 bases and the J gene lost 1 base, with 18 bases spanning the gap. The CDR3 region is CASSQDGGEGLFNYGYTF. For the CDR3, the DNA is TGTGCCAGCAGCCAAGATGGGGGGGAGGGGCTGTTTAACTATGGCTACACCTTC.

The chain uses TRBV6-6 and TRBJ2-1; TRBD1 matches 7 bases. CDR1 MNHNY and CDR2 SVGAGI come from the germline V gene (reference sequence). This CDR3 is built from 13 residues. After removal of 6 bases from V and 3 bases from J, the junction contained 2 bases not matched to a gene. The CDR3 is CASRRDSYNEQFF. The DNA for the CDR3 is TGTGCCAGCAGAAGGGACAGCTACAATGAGCAGTTCTTC.

The chain has TRBV6-1 and TRBJ2-7, with a weak D call TRBD1 (7 bases). V lost 4 bases and J lost 4, with 20 bases in between. Germline lookup yields CDR1 MNHNS and CDR2 SASEGT. The CDR3 runs to 16 residues. This CDR3 is CASSARRTQGRYEQYF. Written as DNA, the CDR3 is TGTGCCAGCAGTGCCCGTAGGACACAGGGGAGGTACGAGCAGTACTTC.

The chain has TRBV5-1 and TRBJ1-5; no reliable D call. CDR1 is SGHRS, CDR2 YFSETQ, per germline. V lost 0 bases and J 0 bases, leaving 13 bases between the germline ends. The CDR3 runs to 17 residues. The CDR3 coding sequence is TGCGCCAGCAGCTTGGATTTAAACGGGAATAGCAATCAGCCCCAGCATTTT. This codes for CASSLDLNGNSNQPQHF.

This clone was counted a few times. This chain uses TRBV6-5 with TRBJ1-1; D is unresolved. Deletions cut 0 bases from V and 0 bases from J, with 8 bases between. Per germline, CDR1 MNHEY and CDR2 SVGAGI. The length of the CDR3 is 15 residues. Here the CDR3 DNA reads TGTGCCAGCAGTTACTCGTTGGCATTGAACACTGAAGCTTTCTTT. This sequence encodes CASSYSLALNTEAFF.

This chain links TRBV5-4 with TRBJ1-1; unclear D gene. Per germline, CDR1 SGHNT and CDR2 YYREEE (reference sequence). The CDR3 contains 14 residues. V was clipped by 0 bases and J by 1 base, with 7 bases between them. In nucleotides, the CDR3 is TGTGCCAGCAGCTTGGACGCGGAGAACACTGAAGCTTTCTTT. Encoded protein: CASSLDAENTEAFF.

This rearrangement joins TRBV20-1 to TRBJ2-1, with D maybe TRBD1 (5 bases). Germline CDR1 and CDR2: DFQATT and SNEGSKA (reference sequence). V lost 7 bases to trimming and J lost 8 bases, with 12 bases between them. This CDR3 has 11 residues. The CDR3 DNA reads TGCAGTGGCAGCAGGGAAGATGAGCAGTTCTTC. It codes for CSGSREDEQFF.

The chain uses TRBV5-1 and TRBJ1-1, with unresolved D. V gave up 2 bases and J gave up 0 bases, with 11 bases separating them. CDR1 SGHRS and CDR2 YFSETQ come from the germline V gene. The CDR3 contains 15 residues. The CDR3 coding sequence is TGCGCCAGCAGCTTCTCGCCCAACATGAACACTGAAGCTTTCTTT. Protein: CASSFSPNMNTEAFF.

This rearrangement joins TRBV28 to TRBJ1-2, with D perhaps TRBD1 (5 bases). The CDR3 runs to 18 residues. V lost 3 bases, J lost 2 bases, and 22 bases lay in between. The germline V gene has CDR1 MDHEN and CDR2 SYDVKM. The CDR3 region has the DNA TGTGCCAGCAGTTTCGTTGCCTCACCCCGCGGGGCGAACTATGGCTACACCTTC. Encoded protein: CASSFVASPRGANYGYTF.

V and J are TRBV4-2 and TRBJ2-4, with 13 bases that match TRBD2. The CDR3 contains 20 residues. J was trimmed by 0 bases and V by 0 bases; bases with no gene match: 8. Germline CDR1 reads LGHNA; CDR2 reads YNFKEQ. CDR3 amino acids: CASSQDAGTSGALAKNIQYF. The CDR3 bases are TGTGCCAGCAGCCAAGATGCGGGGACTAGCGGGGCCCTAGCCAAAAACATTCAGTACTTC.